This T cell receptor beta chain was found in a study of shared clonotypes between healthy human individuals. Whole-study context: Every donor yielded three CD4 naive, three CD4 memory, two CD8 naive and one CD8 memory plate.

The germline CDR1 and CDR2 sequences are SNHLY and FYNNEI. The CDR3 consists of 15 residues. V shed 7 bases and J 7 bases; nucleotides not matched to a gene: 13. This was a deep-level run. This table comes from immunoSEQ multiplex PCR, and its TCRdb copy is limited to in-frame clones, with some not included. The sample consists of about 1,900,000 clones, about 95% of them appearing once. The naive CD8 fraction comprised CD45RO-negative cells positively selected for CCR7 and excluded terminally differentiated effector memory CD45RA+ cells. This chain links TRBV2 with TRBJ2-3, with 8 positions matching TRBD2. The specimen sequenced was naive CD8+ T cells sorted from blood. This receptor was identified in a man younger than 35 in good health. The CDR3 here is CASNAEAGGPHTQYF. CDR3 nucleotides: TGTGCCAGCAATGCCGAGGCGGGAGGCCCCCATACGCAGTATTTT.